Described below is a single TCR beta chain sequence and its context. V shed 6 bases, J shed 4 bases, and the junction held 11 bases outside the gene matches. The CDR3 is 15 residues long. CDR1 is MNHEY and CDR2 is SVGAGI in the germline V gene. Clinical history as reported by participants underpinned cohort assignment. Recovered status applied to Cohort 3 donors who had two consecutive negative PCRs. It also applied to those with clearance or with symptom resolution. Sequenced by immunoSEQ multiplex PCR; TCRdb stores in-frame clones only, minus some. This table has about 300,000 clones, approximately 89% appearing once. The data are from a study of blood T cell repertoires in COVID-19. Study at large: Specimens from acute and convalescent COVID-19 originated in the United States, Italy and Spain.

The receptor was derived from a woman younger than 30 who had recovered from COVID-19. The source material was PBMCs or T cells enriched from blood (not recorded which). The genes are TRBV6-5 and TRBJ1-1; 7 positions agree with TRBD1. CDR3 region: CASRTPGQPFTEAFF. CDR3 coding DNA: TGTGCCAGCAGGACACCGGGACAGCCGTTCACTGAAGCTTTCTTT.